Presented here are 30 T cell receptor beta chains from one specimen sequenced in a study of radiation and T cells in renal cell carcinoma. Time point indicated: baseline pretreatment blood. Sample treatment: 15 Gy SBRT to primary tumor, nephrectomy 4 weeks later. Here immunoSEQ multiplex PCR was the method, and the copy in TCRdb shows in-frame clones only, minus some. This table holds 100,000 to 150,000 clones, 80% to 85% found once. Source: blood, taken from a patient whose treatment included radiotherapy and nephrectomy. These TCRs come from a woman aged 55-69 years with renal cell carcinoma.

This sequence joins TRBV7-9 and TRBJ2-4; 8 bases align to TRBD2. The CDR3 loop spans 14 amino acids. In germline, CDR1 is SEHNR, CDR2 FQNEAQ (reference sequence). Trimming took 1 base from V and 6 from J; bases not matched to a gene: 2. CDR3 region: CASSLVGGVNIQYF. The CDR3 DNA is TGTGCCAGCAGCTTAGTCGGGGGGGTAAACATTCAGTACTTC.

CDR3 sequence (DNA): TGTGCCAGCAGTGACATCCGCAGCTCCAATCAGCCCCAGCATTTT. Its protein is CASSDIRSSNQPQHF. V gene TRBV2 combines with J gene TRBJ1-5, with unresolved D. CDR3 length equals 15 residues. Trimming pared 3 bases from V and 3 bases from J, leaving 12 bases between. From germline, CDR1 is SNHLY and CDR2 FYNNEI.

V is TRBV9 and J is TRBJ1-4, with D possibly matching TRBD1 (5 bases). This CDR3 region has 13 residues. Germline V CDR1 and CDR2: SGDLS, YYNGEE. The germline V and J ends were trimmed by 3 bases and 7 bases, with 10 bases remaining between them. DNA for the CDR3: TGTGCCAGCAGCGGCGGGACCGCTGAAAAACTGTTTTTT. It is translated as CASSGGTAEKLFF.

This clone was seen more than once but under ten times. Here the CDR3 reads CATSKRFGLYEQYF. The CDR3 region has the DNA TGTGCCACCAGCAAGCGTTTTGGGTTATACGAGCAGTACTTC. The chain combines TRBV15 with TRBJ2-7; D ambiguous. The CDR3 consists of 14 residues. Germline CDR1 reads LNHNV; CDR2 reads YYDKDF (reference sequence). Trimming pared 4 bases from V and 4 bases from J, leaving 14 bases between.

The V gene is TRBV7-3, the J gene TRBJ2-5; D gene unclear. The germline V gene has CDR1 SGHTA and CDR2 FQGTGA. This CDR3 is built from 15 residues. Trimming shortened V by 4 bases and J by 4 bases, and 16 bases separated the two germline ends. The CDR3 is CASSSKFGQRETQYF. Here the CDR3 DNA reads TGTGCCAGCAGCTCGAAGTTTGGGCAGAGAGAGACCCAGTACTTC.

This clone appeared once. This rearrangement joins TRBV15 to TRBJ2-1; 11 bases align to TRBD2. The junction had 10 bases not matched to a gene; V was cut back by 4 bases and J by 5 bases. Germline loops: CDR1 LNHNV, CDR2 YYDKDF (reference sequence). This CDR3 has 17 residues. The CDR3 reads CATSNQLAGVGNNEQFF. In DNA form, the CDR3 reads TGTGCCACCAGCAACCAACTAGCGGGAGTAGGTAACAATGAGCAGTTCTTC.

The rearrangement joins TRBV19 to TRBJ2-1; 11 nucleotides align to TRBD2. V lost 2 bases to trimming and J lost 0 bases; unmatched junction nucleotides: 15. The CDR3 is 21 residues long. CDR1 and CDR2 (germline): LNHDA, SQIVND (reference sequence). The CDR3 DNA reads as TGTGCCAGTAGTATATTCCCGGGACTAGCGGCGACCTTACCCTCCTACAATGAGCAGTTCTTC. Encoded protein: CASSIFPGLAATLPSYNEQFF.

This clone has just one count. The chain links TRBV5-1 to TRBJ2-5, with D perhaps TRBD1 or TRBD2 (5 bases each). This CDR3 region has 15 residues. CDR1 is SGHRS, CDR2 YFSETQ, per germline. V was shortened by 0 bases and J by 2 bases, with 11 bases between the two germline ends. DNA of the CDR3: TGCGCCAGCAGCTTGGTTCCGGGACGGCAAGAGACCCAGTACTTC. It is translated as CASSLVPGRQETQYF.

The V and J genes are TRBV11-2 and TRBJ2-1; the D gene is possibly TRBD1 (7 bases). Deletions cut 0 bases from V and 4 bases from J, with 19 bases between. CDR1 is SGHAT and CDR2 is FQNNGV in the germline V gene. The CDR3 spans 18 residues. CDR3 residues: CASSLDTPGRGEYNEQFF. In nucleotides, the CDR3 is TGTGCCAGCAGCTTAGATACCCCCGGCAGGGGGGAGTACAATGAGCAGTTCTTC.

The gene calls are TRBV9 and TRBJ2-3; TRBD2 aligns across 10 bases. Germline loops: CDR1 SGDLS, CDR2 YYNGEE. The CDR3 has 16 residues. The V segment lost 3 bases and the J segment 1 base; nucleotides outside the gene matches: 5. For the CDR3, the DNA is TGTGCCAGCAGCGAAATAGCGGGGGGAGGCACAGATACGCAGTATTTT. It translates to CASSEIAGGGTDTQYF.

There are a few counts of this clone. This chain joins TRBV13 and TRBJ1-2; D may be TRBD1 (5 bases). The germline V gene has CDR1 PRHDT and CDR2 FYEKMQ (reference sequence). The CDR3 consists of 14 residues. The V end was cut by 6 bases, the J end by 1 base, with 12 bases between. In nucleotides, the CDR3 is TGTGCCAGCAGGCTGATGGGGGATAACTATGGCTACACCTTC. Translated, it gives CASRLMGDNYGYTF.

Worth noting for this clone: The same CDR3 can be traced to other DNA sequences in this sample. The chain links TRBV5-1 to TRBJ1-2; a weak D match, TRBD1 (6 bases). V lost 4 bases to trimming and J lost 6 bases, with 10 bases between them. Germline V gives CDR1 SGHRS, CDR2 YFSETQ. This CDR3 spans 12 amino acids. The CDR3 here is CASSSYRDGYTF. The CDR3 coding sequence is TGCGCCAGCAGCAGCTACAGGGATGGCTACACCTTC. The full variable domain, with the rest looked up from reference TRBV5-1 and TRBJ1-2, is KAGVTQTPRYLIKTRGQQVTLSCSPISGHRSVSWYQQTPGQGLQFLFEYFSETQRNKGNFPGRFSGRQFSNSRSEMNVSTLELGDSALYLCASSSYRDGYTFGSGTRLTVV.

This clone was observed a few times. The gene calls are TRBV7-9 and TRBJ2-1, with D tentatively TRBD1 or TRBD2 (6 bases each). The V gene's germline CDR1 is SEHNR and CDR2 FQNEAQ (reference sequence). The CDR3 spans 15 residues. The germline V and J ends were trimmed by 5 bases and 4 bases, with 15 bases remaining between them. The CDR3 protein is CASSQVTGRYNEQFF. The CDR3 DNA reads as TGTGCCAGCAGCCAGGTCACAGGGAGGTACAATGAGCAGTTCTTC. The variable domain in full, with the rest retrieved from reference TRBV7-9 and TRBJ2-1, is DTGVSQNPRHKITKRGQNVTFRCDPISEHNRLYWYRQTLGQGPEFLTYFQNEAQLEKSRLLSDRFSAERPKGSFSTLEIQRTEQGDSAMYLCASSQVTGRYNEQFFGPGTRLTVL.

In this sample, this clone turned up a few times. The chain joins TRBV28 to TRBJ1-5; a weak D match, TRBD1 (5 bases). Germline CDR1 is MDHEN and CDR2 is SYDVKM. V was trimmed by 5 bases and J by 0 bases, leaving 11 bases between them. The CDR3 runs to 15 residues. CDR3 region: CASSAGVNSNQPQHF. The CDR3 bases are TGTGCCAGCAGTGCGGGGGTTAATAGCAATCAGCCCCAGCATTTT.

This clone has only one observation. This sequence joins TRBV27 and TRBJ2-5, with D possibly being TRBD1 (5 bases). Germline CDR1 reads MNHEY; CDR2 reads SMNVEV (reference sequence). The CDR3 consists of 16 residues. The V end lost 5 bases, the J end lost 2 bases, and 18 bases lay between the germline ends. For the CDR3, the DNA is TGTGCCAGCAGTATGGGGCAGGCCTTAGTACAAGAGACCCAGTACTTC. This codes for CASSMGQALVQETQYF.

The J gene is TRBJ1-2, the V gene TRBV5-1; no reliable D call. This CDR3 region has 12 residues. The V gene lost 3 bases and the J gene lost 4 bases, with 7 bases spanning the gap. Germline loops: CDR1 SGHRS, CDR2 YFSETQ. The CDR3 here is CASSSGIYGYTF. DNA for the CDR3: TGCGCCAGCAGCTCTGGGATCTATGGCTACACCTTC.

This chain uses TRBV9 with TRBJ1-4; D may be TRBD1 (5 bases). Germline assignment: CDR1 SGDLS and CDR2 YYNGEE. The CDR3 covers 15 residues. The V gene lost 7 bases and the J gene lost 0 bases, with 13 bases spanning the gap. CDR3 sequence (DNA): TGTGCCAGCGCCCCGACAGCTGCAACTAATGAAAAACTGTTTTTT. Its protein is CASAPTAATNEKLFF.

This clone was counted only a few times. A junction end diverges from the germline sequence, so it may reflect a read error. The V call is TRBV6-1, the J call TRBJ1-6; D uncertain. Germline loops: CDR1 MNHNS, CDR2 SASEGT. This CDR3 spans 12 amino acids. The CDR3 DNA reads TGTGCCAGCAGTGTAAATAATCCACCCCTCCACTTT. Translation gives CASSVNNPPLHF.

J is TRBJ1-1 and V is TRBV29-1; a possible D gene is TRBD1 (5 bases). The V gene lost 6 bases and the J gene lost 8 bases, with 19 bases spanning the gap. CDR3 size: 13 residues. Per germline, CDR1 SQVTM and CDR2 ANQGSEA. The CDR3 reads CSVGVGMRTEAFF. CDR3 sequence (DNA): TGCAGCGTGGGGGTCGGAATGCGGACGGAAGCTTTCTTT.

The V call is TRBV25-1, the J call TRBJ2-3; D remains ambiguous. CDR1 is MGHDK and CDR2 is SYGVNS in the germline V gene. The ends were cut back, 7 bases at V and 5 bases at J, with 7 bases in the middle. The CDR3 is 11 amino acids. CDR3 sequence (DNA): TGTGCCAGCAACTCTGGAGATACGCAGTATTTT. Translating it yields CASNSGDTQYF.

V and J are TRBV2 and TRBJ2-5; D remains unclear. The germline gives CDR1 SNHLY, CDR2 FYNNEI. This CDR3 is 13 amino acids long. Trimming took 7 bases from V and 4 from J, leaving 13 bases between them. For the CDR3, the DNA is TGTGCCAGCAAGCATCCAGCTCGAGAGACCCAGTACTTC. It yields the protein CASKHPARETQYF.

V and J are TRBV6-5 and TRBJ2-1, with TRBD1 as a possible D gene (5 bases). The CDR3 totals 13 residues. CDR1 is MNHEY, CDR2 SVGAGI, per germline. Trimming removed 4 bases at V and 7 bases at J, with 11 bases between. CDR3: CASSWGRLNEQFF. The CDR3 DNA reads as TGTGCCAGCAGTTGGGGCAGGCTGAATGAGCAGTTCTTC.

The chain links TRBV19 to TRBJ2-5; D could derive from TRBD1 or TRBD2 (5 bases each). Germline CDR1 and CDR2: LNHDA and SQIVND (reference sequence). Trimming pared 1 base from V and 4 bases from J, leaving 10 bases between. The CDR3 runs 14 residues. The DNA of the CDR3 is TGTGCCAGTAGTATAGTGGGGGTTTTAGAGACCCAGTACTTC. Amino acids: CASSIVGVLETQYF.

V and J are TRBV28 and TRBJ2-5, with 10 bases matching TRBD2. Per the germline V gene, CDR1 is MDHEN and CDR2 is SYDVKM. V lost 6 bases, J lost 5 bases, and 9 bases stayed unmatched. This CDR3 is 15 amino acids long. This CDR3 is CASSASGGAVETQYF. Here the CDR3 DNA reads TGTGCCAGCAGCGCCAGCGGGGGGGCCGTGGAGACCCAGTACTTC. Full variable domain (missing parts from reference TRBV28 and TRBJ2-5): DVKVTQSSRYLVKRTGEKVFLECVQDMDHENMFWYRQDPGLGLRLIYFSYDVKMKEKGDIPEGYSVSREKKERFSLILESASTNQTSMYLCASSASGGAVETQYFGPGTRLLVL.

CDR3 loop: CASAPSHNYGYTF. The CDR3 DNA follows: TGTGCCAGCGCCCCCTCTCATAACTATGGCTACACCTTC. The rearrangement links TRBV6-1 to TRBJ1-2; D unresolved. V shed 8 bases and J shed 1 base, with 11 bases lying between them. This CDR3 region has 13 residues. Germline V CDR1 and CDR2: MNHNS, SASEGT.

This clone was seen a single time. This sequence joins TRBV11-2 and TRBJ2-3, with TRBD2 as a possible D gene (6 bases). The length of the CDR3 is 14 residues. CDR1 and CDR2 from the germline V gene are SGHAT and FQNNGV. Trimming removed 4 bases at V and 0 bases at J, with 8 bases between. The CDR3 nucleotides are TGTGCCAGCAGCTGGGGACTGAGCACAGATACGCAGTATTTT. Translation: CASSWGLSTDTQYF.

Note on this clone: This specimen includes other DNA sequences encoding the same CDR3. This rearrangement joins TRBV18 to TRBJ1-3; unclear D gene. The CDR3 runs 14 residues. The germline V gene has CDR1 KGHSH and CDR2 LQKENI. Trimming removed 3 bases at V and 0 bases at J, with 6 bases between. CDR3 sequence reads: CASSPNGSGNTIYF. The CDR3 DNA is TGTGCCAGCTCACCGAACGGCTCTGGAAACACCATATATTTT.

This CDR3 reads CASSIVVNEQFF. The DNA for the CDR3 is TGTGCCAGTAGTATTGTAGTGAATGAGCAGTTCTTC. V gene TRBV19 combines with J gene TRBJ2-1, with no clear D. With 3 bases removed from V and 7 bases from J, the gap between germline ends came to 7 bases. The CDR3 is 12 residues long. In germline, CDR1 is LNHDA, CDR2 SQIVND (reference sequence).

This sequence joins TRBV18 and TRBJ2-7, with a weak D call TRBD2 (6 bases). Trimming took off 2 bases at V and 2 bases at J, with 19 bases between the two ends. Germline CDR1 KGHSH, CDR2 LQKENI. The CDR3 sequence is 17 residues long. The CDR3, as DNA: TGTGCCAGCTCACCAGTCGGCTTCGGAGGGCCCGCCTACGAGCAGTACTTC. This gives the protein CASSPVGFGGPAYEQYF.

CDR3 bases: TGTGCCAGCAGGCATTCGACAGGGAGTAGCTATGGCTACACCTTC. This encodes CASRHSTGSSYGYTF. This chain joins TRBV7-9 and TRBJ1-2, with 7 positions matching TRBD1. Trimming cost V 6 bases and J 4 bases; bases outside gene matches: 11. CDR3 length equals 15 residues. Germline V lookup: CDR1 SEHNR, CDR2 FQNEAQ (reference sequence).